The clone carrying this T cell receptor (beta chain) was counted once. The assay was immunoSEQ multiplex PCR, and TCRdb's table has in-frame clones only and misses some. This table has roughly 25,000 clones, about nine tenths appearing once. This entry belongs to a study of blood T cell repertoires in COVID-19. The sequenced material came from peripheral blood. The receptor was derived from a man aged 65 to 85 with acute or convalescent COVID-19.

In DNA form, the CDR3 reads TGTGCCAGCAGATACAGGGGGACAGGGTACGAGCAGTACTTC. It codes for CASRYRGTGYEQYF. The J gene is TRBJ2-7, the V gene TRBV2; 9 nucleotides line up with TRBD1. Germline loops: CDR1 SNHLY, CDR2 FYNNEI. The junction had 7 bases not matched to a gene; V was cut back by 6 bases and J by 4 bases. The CDR3 loop spans 14 amino acids.